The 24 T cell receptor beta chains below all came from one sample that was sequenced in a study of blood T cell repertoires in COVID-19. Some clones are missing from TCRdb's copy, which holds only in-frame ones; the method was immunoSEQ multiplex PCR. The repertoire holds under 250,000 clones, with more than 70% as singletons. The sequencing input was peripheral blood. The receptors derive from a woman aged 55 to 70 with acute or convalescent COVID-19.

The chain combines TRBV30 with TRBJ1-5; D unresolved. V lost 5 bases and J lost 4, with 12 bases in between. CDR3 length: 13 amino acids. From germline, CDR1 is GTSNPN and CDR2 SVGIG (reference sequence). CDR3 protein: CAWAKSHNQPQHF. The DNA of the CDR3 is TGTGCCTGGGCTAAGAGTCATAATCAGCCCCAGCATTTT.

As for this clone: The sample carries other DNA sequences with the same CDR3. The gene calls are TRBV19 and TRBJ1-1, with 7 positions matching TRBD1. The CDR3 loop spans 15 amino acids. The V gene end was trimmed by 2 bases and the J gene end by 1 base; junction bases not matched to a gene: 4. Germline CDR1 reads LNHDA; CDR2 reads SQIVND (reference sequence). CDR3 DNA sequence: TGTGCCAGTAGTATAAGCCACAGGGGGAACACTGAAGCTTTCTTT. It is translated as CASSISHRGNTEAFF.

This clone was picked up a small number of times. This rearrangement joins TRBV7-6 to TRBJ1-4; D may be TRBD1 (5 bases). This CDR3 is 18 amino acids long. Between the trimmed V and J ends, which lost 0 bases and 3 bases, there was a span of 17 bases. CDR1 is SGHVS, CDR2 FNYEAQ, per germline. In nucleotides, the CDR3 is TGTGCCAGCAGCTTAGCGCCCTACAGGCGACCTTCTAATGAAAAACTGTTTTTT. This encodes CASSLAPYRRPSNEKLFF.

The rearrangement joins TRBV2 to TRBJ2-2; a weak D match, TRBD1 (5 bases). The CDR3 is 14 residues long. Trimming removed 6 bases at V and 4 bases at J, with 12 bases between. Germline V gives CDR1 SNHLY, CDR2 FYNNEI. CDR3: CASRVHQGTGELFF. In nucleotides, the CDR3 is TGTGCCAGCAGAGTCCACCAGGGCACCGGGGAGCTGTTTTTT.

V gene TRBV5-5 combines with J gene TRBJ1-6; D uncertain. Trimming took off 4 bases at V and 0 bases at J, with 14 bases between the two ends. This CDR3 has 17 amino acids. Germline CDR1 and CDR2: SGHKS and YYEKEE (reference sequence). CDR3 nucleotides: TGTGCCAGCAGCCGCTCGCAGGTGTCCTCCTATAATTCACCCCTCCACTTT. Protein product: CASSRSQVSSYNSPLHF.

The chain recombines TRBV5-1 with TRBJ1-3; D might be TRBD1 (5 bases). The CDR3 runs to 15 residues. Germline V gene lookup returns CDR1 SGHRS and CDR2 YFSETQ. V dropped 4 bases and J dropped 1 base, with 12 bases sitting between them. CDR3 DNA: TGCGCCAGCAGCACCCATCCAGGGTCTGGAAACACCATATATTTT. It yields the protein CASSTHPGSGNTIYF.

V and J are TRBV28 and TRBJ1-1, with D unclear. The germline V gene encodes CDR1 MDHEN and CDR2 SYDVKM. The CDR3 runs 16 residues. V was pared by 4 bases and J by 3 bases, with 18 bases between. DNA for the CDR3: TGTGCCAGCAGTTCCCCCGCGACAAGGATGCACACTGAAGCTTTCTTT. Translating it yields CASSSPATRMHTEAFF.

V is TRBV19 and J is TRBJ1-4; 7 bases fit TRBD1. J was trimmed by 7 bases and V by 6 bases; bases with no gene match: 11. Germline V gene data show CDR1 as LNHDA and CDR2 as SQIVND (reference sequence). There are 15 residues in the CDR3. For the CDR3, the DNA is TGTGCCAGTAGCCCCGACAGGGCTAGGCGTGAAAAACTGTTTTTT. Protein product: CASSPDRARREKLFF.

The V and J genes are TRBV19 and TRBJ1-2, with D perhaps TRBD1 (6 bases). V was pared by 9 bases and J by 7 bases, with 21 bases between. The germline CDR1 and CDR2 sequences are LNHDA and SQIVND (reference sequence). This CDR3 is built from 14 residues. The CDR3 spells CASARRLQGPGYTF. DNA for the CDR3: TGTGCCAGCGCCCGGAGATTACAGGGTCCTGGCTACACCTTC. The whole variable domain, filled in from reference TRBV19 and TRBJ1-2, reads DGGITQSPKYLFRKEGQNVTLSCEQNLNHDAMYWYRQDPGQGLRLIYYSQIVNDFQKGDIAEGYSVSREKKESFPLTVTSAQKNPTAFYLCASARRLQGPGYTFGSGTRLTVV.

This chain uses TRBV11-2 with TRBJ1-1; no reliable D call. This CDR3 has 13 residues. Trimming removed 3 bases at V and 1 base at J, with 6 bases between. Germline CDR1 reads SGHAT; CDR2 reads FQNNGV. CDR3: CASSLWQNTEAFF. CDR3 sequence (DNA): TGTGCCAGCAGCTTGTGGCAGAACACTGAAGCTTTCTTT.

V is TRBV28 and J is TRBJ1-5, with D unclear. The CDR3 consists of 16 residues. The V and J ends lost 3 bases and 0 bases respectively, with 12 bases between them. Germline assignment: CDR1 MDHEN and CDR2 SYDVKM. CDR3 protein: CASSFTTSYSNQPQHF. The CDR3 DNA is TGTGCCAGCAGTTTCACCACTTCCTATAGCAATCAGCCCCAGCATTTT.

For the CDR3, the DNA is TGTGCCAGCAGTTTTGATAGAACTACTAACTATGGCTACACCTTC. Protein product: CASSFDRTTNYGYTF. The rearrangement uses TRBV27 and TRBJ1-2; D gene unclear. With 3 bases removed from V and 0 bases from J, the gap between germline ends came to 11 bases. The CDR3 covers 15 residues. In germline, CDR1 is MNHEY, CDR2 SMNVEV (reference sequence).

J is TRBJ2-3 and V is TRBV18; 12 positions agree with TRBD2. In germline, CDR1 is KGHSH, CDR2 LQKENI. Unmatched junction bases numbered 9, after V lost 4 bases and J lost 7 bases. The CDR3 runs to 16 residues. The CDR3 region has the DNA TGTGCCAGCTCACTCCCTTCGACTAGCGGGAGATATACGCAGTATTTT. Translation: CASSLPSTSGRYTQYF.

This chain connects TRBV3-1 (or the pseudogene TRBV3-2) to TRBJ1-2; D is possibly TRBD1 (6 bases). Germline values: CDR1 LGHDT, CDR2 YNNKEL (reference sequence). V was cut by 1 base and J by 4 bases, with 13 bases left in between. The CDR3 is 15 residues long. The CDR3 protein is CASSQARTGRYGYTF. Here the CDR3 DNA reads TGTGCCAGCAGCCAAGCCCGAACAGGGCGCTATGGCTACACCTTC.

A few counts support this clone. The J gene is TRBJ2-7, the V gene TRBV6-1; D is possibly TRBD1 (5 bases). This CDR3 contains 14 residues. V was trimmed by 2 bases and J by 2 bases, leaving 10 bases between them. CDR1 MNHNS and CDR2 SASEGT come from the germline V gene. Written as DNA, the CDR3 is TGTGCCAGCAGTGAACAGGGTAACGCCTACGAGCAGTACTTC. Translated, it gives CASSEQGNAYEQYF.

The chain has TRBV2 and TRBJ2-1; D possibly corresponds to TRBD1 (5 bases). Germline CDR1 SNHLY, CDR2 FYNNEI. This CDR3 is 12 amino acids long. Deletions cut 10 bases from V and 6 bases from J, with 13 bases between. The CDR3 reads CATRTPLNEQFF. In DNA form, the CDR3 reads TGTGCCACCCGGACACCCCTCAATGAGCAGTTCTTC.

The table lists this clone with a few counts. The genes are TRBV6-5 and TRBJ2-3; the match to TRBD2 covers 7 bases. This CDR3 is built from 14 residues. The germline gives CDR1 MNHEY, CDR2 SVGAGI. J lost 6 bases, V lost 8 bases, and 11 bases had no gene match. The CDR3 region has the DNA TGTGCCAGCGCACCGGGGGGTATAGGGGATACGCAGTATTTT. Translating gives CASAPGGIGDTQYF.

CDR3 protein: CASSSTGAPTGELFF. CDR3 nucleotides: TGTGCCAGCAGTTCTACGGGAGCCCCAACCGGGGAGCTGTTTTTT. The chain recombines TRBV6-6 with TRBJ2-2; D is possibly TRBD2 (6 bases). The CDR3 is 15 amino acids. Germline V gives CDR1 MNHNY, CDR2 SVGAGI (reference sequence). V gave up 4 bases and J gave up 5 bases, with 14 bases separating them.

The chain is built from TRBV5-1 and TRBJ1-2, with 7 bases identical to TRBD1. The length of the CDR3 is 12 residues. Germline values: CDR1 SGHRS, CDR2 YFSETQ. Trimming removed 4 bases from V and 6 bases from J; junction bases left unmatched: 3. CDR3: CASSVQGDGYTF. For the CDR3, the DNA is TGCGCCAGCAGCGTTCAGGGGGATGGCTACACCTTC. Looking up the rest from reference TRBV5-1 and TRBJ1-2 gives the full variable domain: KAGVTQTPRYLIKTRGQQVTLSCSPISGHRSVSWYQQTPGQGLQFLFEYFSETQRNKGNFPGRFSGRQFSNSRSEMNVSTLELGDSALYLCASSVQGDGYTFGSGTRLTVV.

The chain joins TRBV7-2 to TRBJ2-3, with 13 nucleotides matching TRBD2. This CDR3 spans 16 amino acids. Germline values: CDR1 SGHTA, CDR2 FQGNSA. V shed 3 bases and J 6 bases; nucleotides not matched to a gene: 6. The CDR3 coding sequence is TGTGCCAGCAGCTTCGGACTAGCGGGAGTTGTTGATACGCAGTATTTT. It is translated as CASSFGLAGVVDTQYF.

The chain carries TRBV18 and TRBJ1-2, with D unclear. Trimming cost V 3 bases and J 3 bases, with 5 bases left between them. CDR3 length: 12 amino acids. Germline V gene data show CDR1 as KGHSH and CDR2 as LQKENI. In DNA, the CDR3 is TGTGCCAGCTCACCGGCAGACTATGGCTACACCTTC. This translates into CASSPADYGYTF. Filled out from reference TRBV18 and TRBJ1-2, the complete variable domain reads NAGVMQNPRHLVRRRGQEARLRCSPMKGHSHVYWYRQLPEEGLKFMVYLQKENIIDESGMPKERFSAEFPKEGPSILRIQQVVRGDSAAYFCASSPADYGYTFGSGTRLTVV.

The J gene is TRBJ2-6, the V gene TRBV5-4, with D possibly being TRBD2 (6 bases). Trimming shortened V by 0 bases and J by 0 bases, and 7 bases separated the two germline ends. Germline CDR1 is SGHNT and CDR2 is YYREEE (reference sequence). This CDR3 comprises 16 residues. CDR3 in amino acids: CASSLAGGSGANVLTF. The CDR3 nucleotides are TGTGCCAGCAGCTTGGCCGGGGGCTCTGGGGCCAACGTCCTGACTTTC.

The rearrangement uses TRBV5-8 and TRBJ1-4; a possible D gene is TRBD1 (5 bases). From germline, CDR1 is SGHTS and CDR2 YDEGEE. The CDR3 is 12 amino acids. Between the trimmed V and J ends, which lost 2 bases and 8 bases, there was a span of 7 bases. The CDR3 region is CASSFPGEKLFF. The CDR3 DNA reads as TGTGCCAGCAGCTTCCCAGGGGAAAAACTGTTTTTT.

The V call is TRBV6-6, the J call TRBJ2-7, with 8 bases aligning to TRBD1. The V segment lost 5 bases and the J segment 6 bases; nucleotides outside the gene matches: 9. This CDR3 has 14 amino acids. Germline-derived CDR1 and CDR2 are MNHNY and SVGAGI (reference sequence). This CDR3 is CASSTTYTGGEQYF. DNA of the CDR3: TGTGCCAGCAGTACAACCTACACAGGGGGCGAGCAGTACTTC.